The source of this T cell receptor beta chain is a study of vaccination effects on CD4 cells after COVID-19. Study-wide results and caveats: Among infection- and vaccine-induced clones, marked clonal contraction occurred late after vaccination.

The V gene's germline CDR1 is LNHNV and CDR2 YYDKDF (reference sequence). With V trimmed by 0 bases and J by 7 bases, 6 bases remained unmatched. The CDR3 extends over 15 amino acids. Expansion of antigen-specific CD4+ T cells with viral peptide pools was carried out by the ViraFEST assay before sequencing. Following culture for roughly 10 days, CD4+ T cells were isolated. None of these healthy vaccinees had been infected with SARS-CoV-2 before vaccination. Cultivation was performed at about 1.8 million PBMC per well with about 9.6 IU/ml IL-2 and roughly 9.9 ug/ml peptides added. The method was immunoSEQ multiplex PCR; TCRdb's version includes in-frame clones alone and lacks a portion of them. The sample lists tens of thousands of clones; approximately 79% were seen once. Comment on this clone: The antigen is unknown.

This specimen consisted of CD4+ T cells from PBMCs cultured with HCoV-OC43 spike peptides, obtained before COVID-19 vaccination. The subset denotes: HCoV-OC43 spike overlapping peptide pool stimulation. This TCR was recovered from a human donor who received a COVID-19 vaccine. The chain combines TRBV15 with TRBJ2-1; 7 positions match TRBD2. The CDR3 spells CATSRDWGGGNEQFF. In nucleotides, the CDR3 is TGTGCCACCAGCAGAGATTGGGGGGGAGGGAATGAGCAGTTCTTC. The entire variable domain, with the rest obtained from reference TRBV15 and TRBJ2-1, is as follows: DAMVIQNPRYQVTQFGKPVTLSCSQTLNHNVMYWYQQKSSQAPKLLFHYYDKDFNNEADTPDNFQSRRPNTSFCFLDIRSPGLGDTAMYLCATSRDWGGGNEQFFGPGTRLTVL.